These 29 T cell receptor beta chains came from one sample sequenced in a study of cytomegalovirus exposure and HLA in healthy donors. The study ran its PCR with 60 Vbeta and 13 Jbeta primers. Produced via immunoSEQ multiplex PCR; TCRdb's table is partial and in-frame only. There are 250,000 to 350,000 clones in the sample; about 80% occur only once, and around 0.33% lies in the top ten. Sample: PBMCs. These receptors all stem from a girl aged 2 to 9 in good health and CMV-seronegative.

This clone has a single count. The V and J genes are TRBV5-1 and TRBJ2-2, with D maybe TRBD2 (6 bases). The CDR3 extends over 17 amino acids. Germline CDR1 and CDR2: SGHRS and YFSETQ. Trimming pared 1 base from V and 4 bases from J, leaving 17 bases between. The CDR3, as DNA: TGCGCCAGCAGCTTGAAAGCGGTAGCGGATCCCACCGGGGAGCTGTTTTTT. Amino acids: CASSLKAVADPTGELFF.

The chain carries TRBV7-9 and TRBJ2-6; a weak D match, TRBD2 (6 bases). CDR3 length equals 18 residues. CDR1 and CDR2 from the germline V gene are SEHNR and FQNEAQ (reference sequence). V lost 4 bases, J lost 0 bases, and 16 bases lay in between. The DNA of the CDR3 is TGTGCCAGCAGCTCCGAACACGCGGGGAACTCTGGGGCCAACGTCCTGACTTTC. Translation gives CASSSEHAGNSGANVLTF. Filled out from reference TRBV7-9 and TRBJ2-6, the complete variable domain reads DTGVSQNPRHKITKRGQNVTFRCDPISEHNRLYWYRQTLGQGPEFLTYFQNEAQLEKSRLLSDRFSAERPKGSFSTLEIQRTEQGDSAMYLCASSSEHAGNSGANVLTFGAGSRLTVL.

The chain joins TRBV5-4 to TRBJ2-3; possibly TRBD1 for D (6 bases). This CDR3 is built from 13 residues. Trimming removed 3 bases from V and 5 bases from J, with 10 bases in between. The germline V gene encodes CDR1 SGHNT and CDR2 YYREEE (reference sequence). In nucleotides, the CDR3 is TGTGCCAGCAGCTCAATAGGGGGAGATACGCAGTATTTT. Translated: CASSSIGGDTQYF.

The genes are TRBV27 and TRBJ2-7; weak D call: TRBD1 (5 bases). CDR1 is MNHEY, CDR2 SMNVEV, per germline (reference sequence). Trimming cost V 2 bases and J 2 bases, with 10 bases left between them. This CDR3 is 14 amino acids long. CDR3 protein: CASSLRVDTYEQYF. DNA for the CDR3: TGTGCCAGCAGTTTACGTGTGGACACCTACGAGCAGTACTTC.

The CDR3 reads CSVDIGNYGYTF. The CDR3 DNA reads TGCAGCGTTGATATCGGGAACTATGGCTACACCTTC. J is TRBJ1-2 and V is TRBV29-1; no clear D. The germline gives CDR1 SQVTM, CDR2 ANQGSEA. CDR3 length: 12 amino acids. V shed 3 bases and J shed 2 bases, with 7 bases lying between them. The full variable domain, its missing parts supplied by reference TRBV29-1 and TRBJ1-2, is SAVISQKPSRDICQRGTSLTIQCQVDSQVTMMFWYRQQPGQSLTLIATANQGSEATYESGFVIDKFPISRPNLTFSTLTVSNMSPEDSSIYLCSVDIGNYGYTFGSGTRLTVV.

This chain joins TRBV27 and TRBJ2-1, with 8 bases identical to TRBD1. The CDR3 is 15 amino acids. Germline trimming cut 8 bases from V and 6 bases from J; bases unmatched to any gene: 12. The germline V gene encodes CDR1 MNHEY and CDR2 SMNVEV (reference sequence). The CDR3 region is CASGLIGQGFNEQFF. The CDR3 bases are TGTGCCAGCGGTCTAATCGGACAGGGATTCAATGAGCAGTTCTTC.

The chain joins TRBV5-6 to TRBJ2-7, with TRBD2 identical over 9 bases. V lost 4 bases, J lost 6 bases, and 14 bases stayed unmatched. Looked up from germline, CDR1 is SGHDT and CDR2 is YYEEEE. The CDR3 is 16 residues long. The DNA for the CDR3 is TGTGCCAGCAGCCTGGGAGGTGGAGCGGGAGGAACCGAGCAGTACTTC. Amino acids: CASSLGGGAGGTEQYF.

This chain connects TRBV4-1 to TRBJ2-7; tentatively, D is TRBD2 (6 bases). The CDR3 is 15 residues long. Trimming removed 1 base at V and 3 bases at J, with 13 bases between. Germline loops: CDR1 MGHRA, CDR2 YSYEKL. CDR3 sequence reads: CASSQGPGGIYEQYF. The CDR3 DNA follows: TGCGCCAGCAGCCAAGGTCCAGGAGGGATCTACGAGCAGTACTTC.

In its sample, this clone was seen once. This chain joins TRBV5-1 and TRBJ1-1; D unclear. Germline V gives CDR1 SGHRS, CDR2 YFSETQ. The V end lost 3 bases, the J end lost 1 base, and 13 bases lay between the germline ends. The length of the CDR3 is 15 residues. CDR3 coding DNA: TGCGCCAGCAGCTCCGAACTGAGAAAGAACACTGAAGCTTTCTTT. Its protein is CASSSELRKNTEAFF. Full variable domain (outside the CDR3, taken from reference TRBV5-1 and TRBJ1-1): KAGVTQTPRYLIKTRGQQVTLSCSPISGHRSVSWYQQTPGQGLQFLFEYFSETQRNKGNFPGRFSGRQFSNSRSEMNVSTLELGDSALYLCASSSELRKNTEAFFGQGTRLTVV.

This clone was seen only a few times. The rearrangement uses TRBV15 and TRBJ2-1, with D uncertain. The CDR3 covers 13 residues. Trimming took off 5 bases at V and 10 bases at J, with 15 bases between the two ends. In germline, CDR1 is LNHNV, CDR2 YYDKDF (reference sequence). The CDR3 spells CATSARSLREQFF. The CDR3 DNA reads TGTGCCACCAGCGCAAGATCCCTGCGGGAGCAGTTCTTC.

The chain has TRBV27 and TRBJ1-5; D ambiguous. Germline V gives CDR1 MNHEY, CDR2 SMNVEV (reference sequence). The CDR3 has 13 amino acids. The germline V and J ends were trimmed by 0 bases and 11 bases, with 11 bases remaining between them. DNA for the CDR3: TGTGCCAGCAGTTTATCCCGTTTATCGGCCCAGCATTTT. Amino acid sequence: CASSLSRLSAQHF.

This clone was observed once. V and J are TRBV7-9 and TRBJ1-6, with unresolved D. The CDR3 extends over 14 amino acids. Germline CDR1 SEHNR, CDR2 FQNEAQ (reference sequence). V gave up 8 bases and J gave up 7 bases, with 15 bases separating them. The CDR3 spells CASAREARNSPLHF. Written as DNA, the CDR3 is TGTGCCAGCGCCCGAGAGGCGCGGAATTCACCCCTCCACTTT.

The V gene is TRBV28, the J gene TRBJ2-5, with D perhaps TRBD1 (5 bases). This CDR3 has 14 residues. V lost 6 bases to trimming and J lost 7 bases, with 18 bases between them. Germline-derived CDR1 and CDR2 are MDHEN and SYDVKM. In nucleotides, the CDR3 is TGTGCCAGCAGCTATTTACAGCAGGGTGGGACCCAGTACTTC. Translating gives CASSYLQQGGTQYF. Combining the CDR3 with reference TRBV28 and TRBJ2-5 gives the whole variable domain DVKVTQSSRYLVKRTGEKVFLECVQDMDHENMFWYRQDPGLGLRLIYFSYDVKMKEKGDIPEGYSVSREKKERFSLILESASTNQTSMYLCASSYLQQGGTQYFGPGTRLLVL.

This clone was counted between two and nine times. The V call is TRBV6-6, the J call TRBJ1-4; D is unresolved. The CDR3 is 11 amino acids. The V gene's germline CDR1 is MNHNY and CDR2 SVGAGI (reference sequence). V gave up 4 bases and J gave up 8 bases, with 5 bases separating them. The CDR3 region is CASSSFEKLFF. The DNA for the CDR3 is TGTGCCAGCAGTTCCTTCGAAAAACTGTTTTTT.

The chain has TRBV28 and TRBJ2-7, with TRBD1 as a possible D gene (5 bases). The V end lost 6 bases, the J end lost 4 bases, and 22 bases lay between the germline ends. Germline V gene sequence: CDR1 MDHEN, CDR2 SYDVKM. The CDR3 spans 16 residues. CDR3 region: CASRAQGKGTRYEQYF. The CDR3 bases are TGTGCCAGCAGGGCGCAGGGTAAGGGAACGAGGTACGAGCAGTACTTC.

This chain connects TRBV5-1 to TRBJ2-3; D is ambiguous. V was cut by 3 bases and J by 0 bases, with 14 bases left in between. This CDR3 is built from 16 residues. Germline CDR1 is SGHRS and CDR2 is YFSETQ. The DNA of the CDR3 is TGCGCCAGCAGCTCCCCTAGTTATGCTAGCACAGATACGCAGTATTTT. This encodes CASSSPSYASTDTQYF.

This chain links TRBV5-6 with TRBJ2-7; possibly TRBD1 for D (6 bases). This CDR3 contains 14 residues. Germline CDR1 and CDR2: SGHDT and YYEEEE. Deletions cut 1 base from V and 2 bases from J, with 10 bases between. In nucleotides, the CDR3 is TGTGCCAGCAGCTTGACAGGGATCCCCTACGAGCAGTACTTC. It specifies CASSLTGIPYEQYF.

This clone was seen only a few times. The chain couples TRBV7-7 to TRBJ1-4; 8 nucleotides match TRBD1. The CDR3 extends over 15 amino acids. In germline, CDR1 is SSHAT, CDR2 FNYEAQ (reference sequence). The ends lost 5 bases at V and 8 bases at J; junction bases unmatched: 10. In nucleotides, the CDR3 is TGTGCCAGCAGCCTAGGGACAGGTTCGCGGGAAAAACTGTTTTTT. Translation gives CASSLGTGSREKLFF.

The rearrangement links TRBV28 to TRBJ2-1, with 10 bases matching TRBD2. V lost 4 bases to trimming and J lost 3 bases; unmatched junction nucleotides: 3. Germline lookup yields CDR1 MDHEN and CDR2 SYDVKM. The CDR3 totals 15 residues. This chain's CDR3 is CASSWRLAGYNEQFF. The CDR3 nucleotides read TGTGCCAGCAGTTGGCGACTAGCGGGCTACAATGAGCAGTTCTTC.

The V gene is TRBV30, the J gene TRBJ1-6, with TRBD1 as a possible D gene (6 bases). Germline V CDR1 and CDR2: GTSNPN, SVGIG (reference sequence). The CDR3 contains 12 residues. V was shortened by 7 bases and J by 7 bases, with 11 bases between the two germline ends. CDR3 amino acids: CALLQGNSPLHF. The CDR3, as DNA: TGTGCCTTACTCCAGGGGAATTCACCCCTCCACTTT.

The J gene is TRBJ2-7, the V gene TRBV28, with 9 positions matching TRBD2. The CDR3 runs 16 residues. Germline CDR1 reads MDHEN; CDR2 reads SYDVKM. V dropped 6 bases and J dropped 5; count of bases not matched to a gene: 14. The CDR3: CASSPWGVAGVNEQYF. The DNA of the CDR3 is TGTGCCAGCAGCCCGTGGGGTGTAGCGGGAGTGAACGAGCAGTACTTC.

This clone was picked up one time. The chain is built from TRBV29-1 and TRBJ1-5; D might be TRBD1 (5 bases). CDR1 is SQVTM, CDR2 ANQGSEA, per germline. Trimming pared 4 bases from V and 5 bases from J, leaving 18 bases between. CDR3 length: 15 amino acids. CDR3 sequence (DNA): TGCAGCGTTGTGGAGGGGAGGCTTCCTGATCAGCCCCAGCATTTT. Translating gives CSVVEGRLPDQPQHF.

The rearrangement uses TRBV4-1 and TRBJ2-5; D might be TRBD2 (6 bases). V gave up 5 bases and J gave up 2 bases, with 15 bases separating them. The CDR3 extends over 15 amino acids. Germline V gene sequence: CDR1 MGHRA, CDR2 YSYEKL. The CDR3 here is CASSSTRGGQETQYF. CDR3 nucleotides: TGCGCCAGCAGCTCAACGCGCGGAGGGCAAGAGACCCAGTACTTC.

This chain connects TRBV21-1 to TRBJ2-3; the DNA was not used to check the table's D call, TRBD2. TRBV21-1 is a recognized pseudogene. The CDR3 is 17 amino acids. CDR3 sequence reads: CASSNITERAYTDTQYF. CDR3 in DNA: TGTGCCAGCAGCAATATTACCGAGCGGGCTTACACAGATACGCAGTATTTT.

The rearrangement joins TRBV28 to TRBJ2-3; maybe TRBD2 (5 bases). V lost 11 bases and J 2 bases, leaving 11 bases between the germline ends. The CDR3 runs 12 residues. CDR1 and CDR2 from the germline V gene are MDHEN and SYDVKM. The CDR3 loop reads CASGGITDTQYF. The CDR3 region has the DNA TGTGCCTCCGGAGGCATCACAGATACGCAGTATTTT.

V usage is TRBV10-3 and J usage is TRBJ1-2; 7 positions agree with TRBD1. This CDR3 contains 14 residues. V gave up 3 bases and J gave up 5 bases; unmatched junction bases: 6. CDR1 and CDR2 from the germline V gene are ENHRY and SYGVKD. For the CDR3, the DNA is TGTGCCATCAGTGATAGTAGCAGGGGGTATGGCTACACCTTC. Protein product: CAISDSSRGYGYTF.

The chain carries TRBV13 and TRBJ2-6; TRBD1 agrees at 8 bases. V dropped 3 bases and J dropped 0; count of bases not matched to a gene: 1. CDR3 length equals 16 residues. Germline V gene lookup returns CDR1 PRHDT and CDR2 FYEKMQ (reference sequence). CDR3 sequence: CASSLGQVSGANVLTF. The CDR3, as DNA: TGTGCCAGCAGCTTGGGACAGGTCTCTGGGGCCAACGTCCTGACTTTC.

This chain joins TRBV2 and TRBJ2-7; D is perhaps TRBD1 (5 bases). The CDR3 loop spans 16 amino acids. CDR1 and CDR2 from the germline V gene are SNHLY and FYNNEI. The ends were cut back, 0 bases at V and 0 bases at J, with 12 bases in the middle. The CDR3 here is CASSEASAGYSYEQYF. The DNA for the CDR3 is TGTGCCAGCAGTGAAGCCTCGGCAGGGTACTCCTACGAGCAGTACTTC.

This clone was observed a few times. The V call is TRBV6-1, the J call TRBJ2-7; TRBD1 agrees at 11 bases. CDR1 MNHNS and CDR2 SASEGT come from the germline V gene. The CDR3 sequence is 15 residues long. Trimming took 1 base from V and 5 from J; bases not matched to a gene: 4. The CDR3 reads CASSEGTGGAHEQYF. The CDR3, as DNA: TGTGCCAGCAGTGAAGGGACAGGGGGCGCACACGAGCAGTACTTC.